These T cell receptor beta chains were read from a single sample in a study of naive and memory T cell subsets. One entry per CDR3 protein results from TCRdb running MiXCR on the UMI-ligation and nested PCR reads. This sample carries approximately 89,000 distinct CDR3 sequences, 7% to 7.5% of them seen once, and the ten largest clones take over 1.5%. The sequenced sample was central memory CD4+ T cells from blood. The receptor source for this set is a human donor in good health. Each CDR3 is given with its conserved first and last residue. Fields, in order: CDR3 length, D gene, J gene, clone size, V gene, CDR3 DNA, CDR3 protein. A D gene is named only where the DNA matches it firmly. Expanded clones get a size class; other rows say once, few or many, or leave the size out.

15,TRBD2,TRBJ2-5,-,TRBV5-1,TGCGCCAGCAGCGTCGGGACTAGCGGGTTGGAGACCCAGTACTTC,CASSVGTSGLETQYF
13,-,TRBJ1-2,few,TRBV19,TGTGCCAGTAGTAAGACCACTGAGTATGGCTACACCTTC,CASSKTTEYGYTF
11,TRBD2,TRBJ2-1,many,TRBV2,TGTGCCAGCAGTTGGACTAGCGCGCAGTTCTTC,CASSWTSAQFF
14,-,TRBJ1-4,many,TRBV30,TGTGCCTGGAGTACAGGGACAAGGAATGAAAAACTGTTTTTT,CAWSTGTRNEKLFF
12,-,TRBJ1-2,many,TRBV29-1,TGCAGCGTGCAGACAGGCAACTATGGCTACACCTTC,CSVQTGNYGYTF
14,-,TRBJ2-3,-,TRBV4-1,TGCGCCAGCAGCCAACCCCCTAGGGCAGATACGCAGTATTTT,CASSQPPRADTQYF
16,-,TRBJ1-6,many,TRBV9,TGTGCCAGCAGCGTAGAGGGTTCTACGGCTAATTCACCCCTCCACTTT,CASSVEGSTANSPLHF
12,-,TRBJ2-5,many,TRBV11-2,TGTGCCAGCAGCTTGAGGAGGGAGACCCAGTACTTC,CASSLRRETQYF
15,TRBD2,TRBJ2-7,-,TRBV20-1,TGCAGTGCTAGAAGTGCTAGCGGGAGTACCTACGAGCAGTACTTC,CSARSASGSTYEQYF
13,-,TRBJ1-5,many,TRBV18,TGTGCCAGCTCACGGGATAGCAATCAGCCCCAGCATTTT,CASSRDSNQPQHF
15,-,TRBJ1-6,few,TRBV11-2,TGTGCCAGCAGCTTATACGGAGGCCATAATTCACCCCTCCACTTT,CASSLYGGHNSPLHF
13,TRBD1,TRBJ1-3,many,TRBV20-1,TGCAGTGCTGAGGGGGCGAGTAGGAACACCATATATTTT,CSAEGASRNTIYF
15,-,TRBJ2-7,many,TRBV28,TGTGCCAGCACTACTGAGAGTCCGAGCACCTACGAGCAGTACTTC,CASTTESPSTYEQYF
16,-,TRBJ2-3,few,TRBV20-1,TGCAGTGCTAGAGACGGGTGGAGTTCAAGCACAGATACGCAGTATTTT,CSARDGWSSSTDTQYF
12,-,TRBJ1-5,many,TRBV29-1,TGCAGCATTGAACTGCCGGGGGAGCCCCAGCATTTT,CSIELPGEPQHF
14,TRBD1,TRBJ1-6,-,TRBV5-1,TGCGCCAGCCACCCAGGGGGACATAATTCACCCCTCCACTTT,CASHPGGHNSPLHF
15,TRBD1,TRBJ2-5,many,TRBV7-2,TGTGCCAGCAGCCAAAGAGGGACAGGGCGGGAGACCCAGTACTTC,CASSQRGTGRETQYF
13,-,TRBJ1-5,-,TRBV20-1,TGCAGTGCTGGGACGGCAAGCAATCAGCCCCAGCATTTT,CSAGTASNQPQHF
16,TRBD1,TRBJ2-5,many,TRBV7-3,TGTGCCAGCAGCTTAGGGGGACAGGGGGTCCAAGAGACCCAGTACTTC,CASSLGGQGVQETQYF
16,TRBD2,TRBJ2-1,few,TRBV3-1,TGTGCCAGCAGCCAAGTCAGCGGGAGGACAAAAAATGAGCAGTTCTTC,CASSQVSGRTKNEQFF
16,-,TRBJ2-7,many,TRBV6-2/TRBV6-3,TGTGCCACCCAGGCGAGGGGAGCTAGCTCCACCTACGAGCAGTACTTC,CATQARGASSTYEQYF
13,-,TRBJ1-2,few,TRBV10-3,TGTGCCATCAGGAAGACAGAACTCTATGGCTACACCTTC,CAIRKTELYGYTF
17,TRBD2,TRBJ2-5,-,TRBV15,TGTGCCACCAGCAGAGCCCCTAGCGGGACCCCCAGGGAGACCCAGTACTTC,CATSRAPSGTPRETQYF
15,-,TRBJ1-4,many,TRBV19,TGTGCCAGTACGGTCGACCCTAGTACTAATGAAAAACTGTTTTTT,CASTVDPSTNEKLFF
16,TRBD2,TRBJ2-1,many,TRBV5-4,TGTGCCAGCAGCCAGCCCGAGCGGGGGGGGGACAATGAGCAGTTCTTC,CASSQPERGGDNEQFF
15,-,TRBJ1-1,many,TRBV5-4,TGTGCCAGCAGCCCGTCAGGACGGTCGAACACTGAAGCTTTCTTT,CASSPSGRSNTEAFF
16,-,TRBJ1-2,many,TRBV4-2,TGTGCCAGCAGCCAAGATTTATTAGGTATAGGCTATGGCTACACCTTC,CASSQDLLGIGYGYTF
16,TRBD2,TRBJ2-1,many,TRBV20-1,TGCAGTGCCCACTCCACTAGCGGGAGGAGGGCCCCTGAGCAGTTCTTC,CSAHSTSGRRAPEQFF
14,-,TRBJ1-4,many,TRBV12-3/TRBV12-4,TGTGCCAGCACTCAAAGGAAACCGGGTGAAAAACTGTTTTTT,CASTQRKPGEKLFF